This T cell receptor beta chain was profiled in a study of cytomegalovirus exposure and HLA in healthy donors. 13 Jbeta primers and 60 Vbeta primers were used for the PCR. Sequencing used immunoSEQ multiplex PCR; TCRdb keeps in-frame clones, though not all of them. The table shows approximately 190,000 clones, with approximately 85% occurring only once. The CDR3 spans 14 residues. CDR1 is SGHVS, CDR2 FQNEAQ, per germline. V gave up 5 bases and J gave up 5 bases, with 15 bases separating them. Every donor was a healthy person donating bone marrow. This sequence originates from a woman aged 50 to 65 in good health and CMV-seropositive. What was sequenced was PBMCs. V is TRBV7-8 and J is TRBJ1-2, with D tentatively TRBD1 (5 bases). CDR3 region: CASSRGTPPYGYTF. CDR3 nucleotides: TGTGCCAGCAGCCGGGGGACTCCCCCTTATGGCTACACCTTC. The full variable domain, rest sourced from reference TRBV7-8 and TRBJ1-2, is GAGVSQSPRYKVAKRGQDVALRCDPISGHVSLFWYQQALGQGPEFLTYFQNEAQLDKSGLPSDRFFAERPEGSVSTLKIQRTQQEDSAVYLCASSRGTPPYGYTFGSGTRLTVV.